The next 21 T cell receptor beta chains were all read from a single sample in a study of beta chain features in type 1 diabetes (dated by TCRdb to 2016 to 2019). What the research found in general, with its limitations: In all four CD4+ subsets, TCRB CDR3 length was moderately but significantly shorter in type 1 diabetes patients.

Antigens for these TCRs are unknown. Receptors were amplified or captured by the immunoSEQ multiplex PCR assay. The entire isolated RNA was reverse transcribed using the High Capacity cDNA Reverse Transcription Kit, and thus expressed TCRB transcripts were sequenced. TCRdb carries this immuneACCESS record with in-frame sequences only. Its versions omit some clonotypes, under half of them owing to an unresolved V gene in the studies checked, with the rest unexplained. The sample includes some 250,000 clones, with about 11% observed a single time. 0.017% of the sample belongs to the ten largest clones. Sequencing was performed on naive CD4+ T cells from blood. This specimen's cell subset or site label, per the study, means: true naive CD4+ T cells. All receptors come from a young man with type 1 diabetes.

The CDR3 DNA follows: TGCAGTGCTAGAGGTCTTGATACGCAGTATTTT. Protein product: CSARGLDTQYF. The genes are TRBV20-1 and TRBJ2-3; D gene ambiguous. Germline assignment: CDR1 DFQATT and CDR2 SNEGSKA (reference sequence). The CDR3 runs 11 residues. The V and J ends lost 1 base and 6 bases respectively, with 5 bases between them.

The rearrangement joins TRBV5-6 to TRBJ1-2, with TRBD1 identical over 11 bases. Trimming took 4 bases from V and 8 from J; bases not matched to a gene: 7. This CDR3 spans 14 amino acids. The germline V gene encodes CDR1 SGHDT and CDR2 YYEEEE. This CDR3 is CASSLGQGAGGYTF. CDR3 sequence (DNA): TGTGCCAGCAGCCTCGGACAGGGGGCAGGGGGCTACACCTTC.

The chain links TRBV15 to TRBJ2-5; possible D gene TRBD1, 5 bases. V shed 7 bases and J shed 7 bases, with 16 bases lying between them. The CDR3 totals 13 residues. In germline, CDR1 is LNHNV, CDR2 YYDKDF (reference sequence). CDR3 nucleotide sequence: TGTGCCACCACCACGACAGACCAGGGGACCCAGTACTTC. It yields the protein CATTTTDQGTQYF.

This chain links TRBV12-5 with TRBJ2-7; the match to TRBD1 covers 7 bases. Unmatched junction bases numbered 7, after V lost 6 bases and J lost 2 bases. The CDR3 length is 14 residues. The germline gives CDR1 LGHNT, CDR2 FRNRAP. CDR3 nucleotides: TGTGCTAGTGGCCCCGGGCAGGGGGCCTACGAGCAGTACTTC. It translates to CASGPGQGAYEQYF.

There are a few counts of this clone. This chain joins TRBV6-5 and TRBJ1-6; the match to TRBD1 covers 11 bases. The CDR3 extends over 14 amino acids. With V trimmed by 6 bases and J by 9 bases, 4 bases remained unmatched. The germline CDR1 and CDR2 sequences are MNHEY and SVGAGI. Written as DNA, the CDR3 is TGTGCCAGCAGGACGGACAGGGGGCCTTCACCCCTCCACTTT. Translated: CASRTDRGPSPLHF.

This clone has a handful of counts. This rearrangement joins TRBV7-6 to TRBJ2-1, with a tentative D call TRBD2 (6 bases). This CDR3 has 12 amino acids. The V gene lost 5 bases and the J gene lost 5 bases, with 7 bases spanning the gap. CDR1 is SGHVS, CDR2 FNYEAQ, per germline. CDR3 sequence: CASSGGNNEQFF. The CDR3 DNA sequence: TGTGCCAGCAGCGGGGGGAACAATGAGCAGTTCTTC.

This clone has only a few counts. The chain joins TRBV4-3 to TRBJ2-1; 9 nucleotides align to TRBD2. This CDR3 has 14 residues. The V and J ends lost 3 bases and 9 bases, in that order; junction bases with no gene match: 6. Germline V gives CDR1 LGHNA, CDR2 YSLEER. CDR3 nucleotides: TGCGCCAGCAGCCAGGCGGGGGGGCGGATTGAGCAGTTCTTC. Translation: CASSQAGGRIEQFF.

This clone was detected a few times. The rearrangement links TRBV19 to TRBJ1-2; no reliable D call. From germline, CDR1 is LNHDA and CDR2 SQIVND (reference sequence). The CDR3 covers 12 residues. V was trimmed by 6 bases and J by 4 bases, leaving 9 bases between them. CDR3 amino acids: CASRAGTYGYTF. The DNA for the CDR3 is TGTGCCAGTAGAGCGGGAACCTATGGCTACACCTTC.

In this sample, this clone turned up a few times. CDR3 sequence reads: CASSTRRGSYEQYF. Written as DNA, the CDR3 is TGTGCCAGCAGCACCCGGCGGGGATCCTACGAGCAGTACTTC. V is TRBV13 and J is TRBJ2-7; weak D call: TRBD2 (6 bases). The CDR3 extends over 14 amino acids. CDR1 PRHDT and CDR2 FYEKMQ come from the germline V gene (reference sequence). Trimming removed 5 bases from V and 1 base from J, with 12 bases in between.

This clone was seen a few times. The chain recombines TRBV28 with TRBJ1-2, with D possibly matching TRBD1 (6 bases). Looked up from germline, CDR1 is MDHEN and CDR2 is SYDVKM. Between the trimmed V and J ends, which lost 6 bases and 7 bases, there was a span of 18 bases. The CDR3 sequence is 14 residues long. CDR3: CASRSGTSDSGYTF. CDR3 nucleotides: TGTGCCAGCAGATCCGGGACATCAGACTCTGGCTACACCTTC.

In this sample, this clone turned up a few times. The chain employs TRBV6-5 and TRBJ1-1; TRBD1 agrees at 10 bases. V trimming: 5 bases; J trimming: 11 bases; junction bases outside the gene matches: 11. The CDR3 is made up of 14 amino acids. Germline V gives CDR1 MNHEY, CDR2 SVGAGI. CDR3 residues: CASSRQGAFSGAFF. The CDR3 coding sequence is TGTGCCAGCAGTCGACAGGGGGCTTTCTCAGGGGCTTTCTTT.

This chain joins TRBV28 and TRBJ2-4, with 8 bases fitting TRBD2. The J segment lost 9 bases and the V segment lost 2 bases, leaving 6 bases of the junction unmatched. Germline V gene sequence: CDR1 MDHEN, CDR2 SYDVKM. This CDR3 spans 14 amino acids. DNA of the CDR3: TGTGCCAGCAGTTTACCCGGGACTAGGGGCATTCAGTACTTC. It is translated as CASSLPGTRGIQYF.

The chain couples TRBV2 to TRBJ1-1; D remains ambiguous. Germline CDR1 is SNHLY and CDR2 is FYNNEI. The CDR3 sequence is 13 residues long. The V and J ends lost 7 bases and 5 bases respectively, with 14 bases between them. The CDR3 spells CASKQETVTEAFF. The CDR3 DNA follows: TGTGCCAGCAAACAAGAAACAGTAACTGAAGCTTTCTTT. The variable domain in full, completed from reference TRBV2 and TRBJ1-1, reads EPEVTQTPSHQVTQMGQEVILRCVPISNHLYFYWYRQILGQKVEFLVSFYNNEISEKSEIFDDQFSVERPDGSNFTLKIRSTKLEDSAMYFCASKQETVTEAFFGQGTRLTVV.

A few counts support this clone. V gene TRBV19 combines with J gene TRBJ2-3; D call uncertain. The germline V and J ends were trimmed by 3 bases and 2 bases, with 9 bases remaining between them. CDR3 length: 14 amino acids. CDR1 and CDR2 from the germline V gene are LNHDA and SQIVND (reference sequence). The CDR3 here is CASSIGLFTDTQYF. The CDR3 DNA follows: TGTGCCAGTAGTATCGGTCTCTTCACAGATACGCAGTATTTT.

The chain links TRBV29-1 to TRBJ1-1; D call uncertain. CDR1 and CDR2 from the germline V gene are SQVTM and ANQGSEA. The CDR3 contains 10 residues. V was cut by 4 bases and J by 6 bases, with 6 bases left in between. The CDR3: CSVGSSEAFF. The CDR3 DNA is TGCAGCGTTGGGAGTTCTGAAGCTTTCTTT.

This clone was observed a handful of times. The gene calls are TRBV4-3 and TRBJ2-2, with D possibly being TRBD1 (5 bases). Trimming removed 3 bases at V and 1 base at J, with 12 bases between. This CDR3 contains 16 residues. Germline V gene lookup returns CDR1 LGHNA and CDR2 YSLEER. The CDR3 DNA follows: TGCGCCAGCAGCCAGTCCCCCGACAGGAACACCGGGGAGCTGTTTTTT. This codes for CASSQSPDRNTGELFF.

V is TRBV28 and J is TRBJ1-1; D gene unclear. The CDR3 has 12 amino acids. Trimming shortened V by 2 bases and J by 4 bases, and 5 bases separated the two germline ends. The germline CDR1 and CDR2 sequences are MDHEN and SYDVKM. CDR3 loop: CASSLQVTEAFF. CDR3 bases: TGTGCCAGCAGTTTACAGGTCACTGAAGCTTTCTTT.

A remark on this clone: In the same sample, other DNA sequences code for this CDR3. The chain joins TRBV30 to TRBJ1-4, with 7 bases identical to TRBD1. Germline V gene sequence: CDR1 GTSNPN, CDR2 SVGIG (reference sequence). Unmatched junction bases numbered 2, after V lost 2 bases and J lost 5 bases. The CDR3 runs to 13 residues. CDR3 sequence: CAWSTGVNEKLFF. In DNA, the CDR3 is TGTGCCTGGAGTACAGGGGTAAATGAAAAACTGTTTTTT.

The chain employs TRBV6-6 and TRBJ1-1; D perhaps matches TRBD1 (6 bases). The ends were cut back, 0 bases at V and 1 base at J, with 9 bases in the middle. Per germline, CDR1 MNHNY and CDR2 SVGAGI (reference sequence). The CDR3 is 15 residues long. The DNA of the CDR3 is TGTGCCAGCAGTTACTCGGGAGGGGGGAACACTGAAGCTTTCTTT. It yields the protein CASSYSGGGNTEAFF.

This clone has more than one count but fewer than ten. CDR3 DNA sequence: TGTGCCAGTAGTCCCCACAGGTCGAACACCGGGGAGCTGTTTTTT. Amino acid sequence: CASSPHRSNTGELFF. V usage is TRBV19 and J usage is TRBJ2-2; TRBD1 is a possible D gene (5 bases). Germline loops: CDR1 LNHDA, CDR2 SQIVND (reference sequence). Trimming left V 5 bases short and J 0 bases short, with 10 bases between. There are 15 residues in the CDR3.

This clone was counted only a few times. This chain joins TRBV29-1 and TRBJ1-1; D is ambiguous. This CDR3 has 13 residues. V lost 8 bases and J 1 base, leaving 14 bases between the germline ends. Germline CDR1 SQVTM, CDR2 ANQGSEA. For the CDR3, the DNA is TGCAGCTTCTCGATGAGGTCGAACACTGAAGCTTTCTTT. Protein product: CSFSMRSNTEAFF.